The rows below give T cell receptor beta chains drawn from one sample of a study of tumor-infiltrating lymphocytes in localized non-small cell lung cancer. Clones were read by immunoSEQ multiplex PCR, and TCRdb kept only the in-frame ones, dropping some. The data show 15,000 to 20,000 clones, 70% to 90% seen once. Specimen: uninvolved lung tissue not adjacent to the tumor. All receptors derive from a human donor with non-small cell lung cancer. CDR3s include the opening cysteine and the closing phenylalanine or tryptophan. A D gene is named only where the DNA matches it firmly. The size field is filled for only some rows; it gives once, few, many or a size class.

d_gene: NA; abundance: NA; j_gene: TRBJ1-5; v_gene: TRBV27; CDR3nt: TGTGCCAGCAGTTTATATGGGGGGGCTCAGCCCCAGCATTTT; CDR3aa: CASSLYGGAQPQHF
d_gene: NA; abundance: NA; j_gene: TRBJ1-4; v_gene: TRBV30; CDR3nt: TGTGCCGCCAGCTACGTCGGTGAAAAACTGTTTTTT; CDR3aa: CAASYVGEKLFF
d_gene: TRBD2; abundance: NA; j_gene: TRBJ2-1; v_gene: TRBV2; CDR3nt: TGTGCCAGCGTACCTGGACTAGCGGGCCATGAGCAGTTCTTC; CDR3aa: CASVPGLAGHEQFF
d_gene: NA; abundance: NA; j_gene: TRBJ1-1; v_gene: TRBV5-1; CDR3nt: TGCGCCAGCAGCTTGAACGGGGGGAACACTGAAGCTTTCTTT; CDR3aa: CASSLNGGNTEAFF
d_gene: NA; abundance: NA; j_gene: TRBJ2-1; v_gene: TRBV6-1; CDR3nt: TGTGCCAGCGGCCTAGGCCTCAATGAGCAGTTCTTC; CDR3aa: CASGLGLNEQFF
d_gene: TRBD1; abundance: NA; j_gene: TRBJ1-5; v_gene: TRBV25-1; CDR3nt: TGTGCCAGCAGTGTGACAGGGAGCAATCAGCCCCAGCATTTT; CDR3aa: CASSVTGSNQPQHF
d_gene: TRBD1; abundance: NA; j_gene: TRBJ2-7; v_gene: TRBV28; CDR3nt: TGTGCCAGCAGACTAACCGGGACAGTCTTCTTC; CDR3aa: CASRLTGTVFF
d_gene: NA; abundance: NA; j_gene: TRBJ1-1; v_gene: TRBV2; CDR3nt: TGTGCCAGCATGATAAACACTGAAGCTTTCTTT; CDR3aa: CASMINTEAFF
d_gene: TRBD1; abundance: NA; j_gene: TRBJ2-1; v_gene: TRBV10-1; CDR3nt: TGCGCCAGCTGCCCGGGGGACAGGGGCTCCGGTGAGCAGTTCTTC; CDR3aa: CASCPGDRGSGEQFF
d_gene: NA; abundance: NA; j_gene: TRBJ2-4; v_gene: TRBV30; CDR3nt: TGTGCCTGGGAGACACAGGGAGCCAAAAACATTCAGTACTTC; CDR3aa: CAWETQGAKNIQYF
d_gene: TRBD2; abundance: NA; j_gene: TRBJ2-2; v_gene: TRBV2; CDR3nt: TGTGCCAGCAGTGAAATAGCGGGTTACACCGGGGAGCTGTTTTTT; CDR3aa: CASSEIAGYTGELFF
d_gene: NA; abundance: once; j_gene: TRBJ2-7; v_gene: TRBV6-1; CDR3nt: TGTGCCAGCAGTGTAGATAGCGGAGGACCGTACGAGCAGTACTTC; CDR3aa: CASSVDSGGPYEQYF
d_gene: NA; abundance: NA; j_gene: TRBJ1-2; v_gene: TRBV2; CDR3nt: TGTGCCAGCAGTGAAGCGCTTGGGGGCCGGGGCTATGGCTACACCTTC; CDR3aa: CASSEALGGRGYGYTF
d_gene: NA; abundance: NA; j_gene: TRBJ2-5; v_gene: TRBV6-1; CDR3nt: TGTGCCAGCAGTGAAGGGGCAGAAGAGACCCAGTACTTC; CDR3aa: CASSEGAEETQYF
d_gene: TRBD2; abundance: NA; j_gene: TRBJ2-7; v_gene: TRBV28; CDR3nt: TGTGCCACCACGACCCCTAGCGGGCAAACCTACGAGCAGTACTTC; CDR3aa: CATTTPSGQTYEQYF
d_gene: NA; abundance: few; j_gene: TRBJ1-5; v_gene: TRBV5-1; CDR3nt: TGCGCCAGCAGCCTTGACACCGATCAGCCCCAGCATTTT; CDR3aa: CASSLDTDQPQHF
d_gene: NA; abundance: NA; j_gene: TRBJ1-5; v_gene: TRBV6-1; CDR3nt: TGTGCCAGCAGTCGGGACAAGGGGAATCAGCCCCAGCATTTT; CDR3aa: CASSRDKGNQPQHF
d_gene: TRBD2; abundance: NA; j_gene: TRBJ2-1; v_gene: TRBV10-1; CDR3nt: TGCGCCAGCAGTGAAGTAGCGGGCCGTCGGGATGAGCAGTTCTTC; CDR3aa: CASSEVAGRRDEQFF
d_gene: NA; abundance: once; j_gene: TRBJ2-3; v_gene: TRBV5-6; CDR3nt: TGTGCCAGCAGATATCATGATACGCAGTATTTT; CDR3aa: CASRYHDTQYF
d_gene: NA; abundance: NA; j_gene: TRBJ2-7; v_gene: TRBV4-1; CDR3nt: TGCGCCAGCAGCCGCGGCGGGCGCGTAAACTACGAGCAGTACTTC; CDR3aa: CASSRGGRVNYEQYF
d_gene: NA; abundance: NA; j_gene: TRBJ2-7; v_gene: TRBV7-7; CDR3nt: TGTGCCAGCAGCCCCACCGGACTCTCCTACGAGCAGTACTTC; CDR3aa: CASSPTGLSYEQYF
d_gene: NA; abundance: NA; j_gene: TRBJ2-7; v_gene: TRBV7-9; CDR3nt: TGTGCCAGCAGCATCGACTCCGTTTACGAGCAGTACTTC; CDR3aa: CASSIDSVYEQYF
d_gene: NA; abundance: NA; j_gene: TRBJ2-6; v_gene: TRBV29-1; CDR3nt: TGCAGCGTTGTGAGTGGTGATGGGCCTATCGGGGCCAACGTCCTGACTTTC; CDR3aa: CSVVSGDGPIGANVLTF
d_gene: TRBD2; abundance: NA; j_gene: TRBJ2-1; v_gene: TRBV19; CDR3nt: TGTGCCAGTAGTTCGGGACTAGACAATGAGCAGTTCTTC; CDR3aa: CASSSGLDNEQFF
d_gene: NA; abundance: NA; j_gene: TRBJ2-7; v_gene: TRBV10-3; CDR3nt: TGTGCCATCAAGAGAGGGCCCGATGATTACGAGCAGTACTTC; CDR3aa: CAIKRGPDDYEQYF
d_gene: NA; abundance: NA; j_gene: TRBJ2-5; v_gene: TRBV5-1; CDR3nt: TGCGCCAGCAGCTTGTCAGGGCTGGAGACCCAGTACTTC; CDR3aa: CASSLSGLETQYF
d_gene: NA; abundance: few; j_gene: TRBJ2-5; v_gene: TRBV6-4; CDR3nt: TGTGCCAGCAGTTCGAATATCAAAGAGACCCAGTACTTC; CDR3aa: CASSSNIKETQYF
d_gene: TRBD1; abundance: NA; j_gene: TRBJ1-1; v_gene: TRBV13; CDR3nt: TGTGCCAGCAGCCAGGGACAGAAGAACACTGAAGCTTTCTTT; CDR3aa: CASSQGQKNTEAFF
d_gene: TRBD2; abundance: NA; j_gene: TRBJ2-2; v_gene: TRBV15; CDR3nt: TGTGCCACCAGCAGCCAACTAAGCGGGATAACCGGGGAGCTGTTTTTT; CDR3aa: CATSSQLSGITGELFF
d_gene: NA; abundance: once; j_gene: TRBJ2-3; v_gene: TRBV27; CDR3nt: TGTGCCAGCAGGGCTGTATTGGCTAGCACAGATACGCAGTATTTT; CDR3aa: CASRAVLASTDTQYF
d_gene: TRBD1; abundance: once; j_gene: TRBJ2-2; v_gene: TRBV7-7; CDR3nt: TGTGCCAGCAGCTCTAAGACAGGGAGCGACGGGGAGCTGTTTTTT; CDR3aa: CASSSKTGSDGELFF
d_gene: TRBD1; abundance: NA; j_gene: TRBJ2-7; v_gene: TRBV7-2; CDR3nt: TGTGCCAGCAGCTTATATGGCAGGGGGTCCTACGAGCAGTACTTC; CDR3aa: CASSLYGRGSYEQYF
d_gene: NA; abundance: NA; j_gene: TRBJ1-3; v_gene: TRBV30; CDR3nt: TGTGCCTGGAGCGCAGACTCCGATGGAAACACCATATATTTT; CDR3aa: CAWSADSDGNTIYF
d_gene: NA; abundance: NA; j_gene: TRBJ1-1; v_gene: TRBV27; CDR3nt: TGTGCCAGCAGTTCATTTCGGGGGCGGGGGCTGAACACTGAAGCTTTCTTT; CDR3aa: CASSSFRGRGLNTEAFF
d_gene: NA; abundance: NA; j_gene: TRBJ1-5; v_gene: TRBV19; CDR3nt: TGTGCCAGTACCCCGTGGGGGGAGTACAATCAGCCCCAGCATTTT; CDR3aa: CASTPWGEYNQPQHF
d_gene: TRBD2; abundance: NA; j_gene: TRBJ2-3; v_gene: TRBV9; CDR3nt: TGTGCCAGCAGCGTAACTGGCGGGAGAGGAGATACGCAGTATTTT; CDR3aa: CASSVTGGRGDTQYF